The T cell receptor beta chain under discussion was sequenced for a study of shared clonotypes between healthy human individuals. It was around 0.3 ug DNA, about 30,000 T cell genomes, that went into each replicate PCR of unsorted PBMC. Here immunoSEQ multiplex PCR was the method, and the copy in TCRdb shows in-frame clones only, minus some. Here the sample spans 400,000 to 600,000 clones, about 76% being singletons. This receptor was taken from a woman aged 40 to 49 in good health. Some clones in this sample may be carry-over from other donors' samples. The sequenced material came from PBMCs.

CDR3 DNA: TGTGCCAGCAGCTTAAGTGGCGGACAGTCCTATGGCTACACCTTC. The encoded protein is CASSLSGGQSYGYTF. V and J are TRBV7-9 and TRBJ1-2, with a possible D match to TRBD1 (6 bases). Per germline, CDR1 SEHNR and CDR2 FQNEAQ (reference sequence). Trimming removed 2 bases from V and 4 bases from J, with 14 bases in between. This CDR3 contains 15 residues.